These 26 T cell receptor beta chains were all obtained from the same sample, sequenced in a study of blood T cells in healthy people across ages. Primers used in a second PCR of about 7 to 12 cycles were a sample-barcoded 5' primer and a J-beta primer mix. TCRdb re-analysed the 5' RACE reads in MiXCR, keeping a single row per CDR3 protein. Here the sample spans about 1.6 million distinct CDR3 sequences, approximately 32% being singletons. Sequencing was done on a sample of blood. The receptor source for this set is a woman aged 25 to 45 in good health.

DNA for the CDR3: TGCGCCAGCAGCTTGGCCACAGGGGATAATGGCTACACCTTC. It translates to CASSLATGDNGYTF. The V and J genes are TRBV5-1 and TRBJ1-2, with TRBD1 matching 7 bases. V was pared by 0 bases and J by 6 bases, with 5 bases of the junction left unmatched. Per germline, CDR1 SGHRS and CDR2 YFSETQ. The CDR3 totals 14 residues. Supplemented by reference TRBV5-1 and TRBJ1-2, the full variable domain reads KAGVTQTPRYLIKTRGQQVTLSCSPISGHRSVSWYQQTPGQGLQFLFEYFSETQRNKGNFPGRFSGRQFSNSRSEMNVSTLELGDSALYLCASSLATGDNGYTFGSGTRLTVV.

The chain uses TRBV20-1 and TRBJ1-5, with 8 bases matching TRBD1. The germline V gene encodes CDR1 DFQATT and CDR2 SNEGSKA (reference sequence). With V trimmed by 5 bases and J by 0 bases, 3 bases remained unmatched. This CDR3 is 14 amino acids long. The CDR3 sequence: CSAYRGNSNQPQHF. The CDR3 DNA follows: TGCAGTGCTTACAGGGGGAATAGCAATCAGCCCCAGCATTTT.

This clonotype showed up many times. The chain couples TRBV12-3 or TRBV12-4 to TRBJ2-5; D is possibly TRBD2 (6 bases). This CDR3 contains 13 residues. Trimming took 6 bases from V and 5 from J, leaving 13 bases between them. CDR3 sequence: CASSPDYAETQYF. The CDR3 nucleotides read TGTGCCAGCAGCCCGGACTATGCGGAGACCCAGTACTTC.

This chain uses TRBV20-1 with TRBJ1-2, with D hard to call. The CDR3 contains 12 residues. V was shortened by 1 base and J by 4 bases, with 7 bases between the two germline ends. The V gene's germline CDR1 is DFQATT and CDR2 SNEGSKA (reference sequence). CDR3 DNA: TGCAGTGCTAGAGGTGGCATCTATGGCTACACCTTC. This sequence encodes CSARGGIYGYTF.

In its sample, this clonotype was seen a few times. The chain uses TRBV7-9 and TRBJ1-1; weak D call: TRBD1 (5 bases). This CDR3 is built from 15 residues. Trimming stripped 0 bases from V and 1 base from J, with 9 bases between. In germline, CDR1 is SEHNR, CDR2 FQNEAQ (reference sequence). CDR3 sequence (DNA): TGTGCCAGCAGCTTAGCGGGGGTAGGGAACACTGAAGCTTTCTTT. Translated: CASSLAGVGNTEAFF.

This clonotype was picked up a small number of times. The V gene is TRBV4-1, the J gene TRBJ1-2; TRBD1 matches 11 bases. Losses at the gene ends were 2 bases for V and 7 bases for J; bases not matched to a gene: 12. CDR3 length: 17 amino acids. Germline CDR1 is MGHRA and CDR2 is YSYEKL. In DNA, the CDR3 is TGCGCCAGCAGCCAATGTTCAGGACAGGGGGCGCGGAGTGGCTACACCTTC. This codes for CASSQCSGQGARSGYTF.

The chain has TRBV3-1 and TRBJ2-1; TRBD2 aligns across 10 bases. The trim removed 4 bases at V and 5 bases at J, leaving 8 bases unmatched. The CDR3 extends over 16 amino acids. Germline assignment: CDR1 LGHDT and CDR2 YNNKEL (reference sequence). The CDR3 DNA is TGTGCCAGCAGCCTTACCAGTAGCGGGGGGAACAATGAGCAGTTCTTC. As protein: CASSLTSSGGNNEQFF.

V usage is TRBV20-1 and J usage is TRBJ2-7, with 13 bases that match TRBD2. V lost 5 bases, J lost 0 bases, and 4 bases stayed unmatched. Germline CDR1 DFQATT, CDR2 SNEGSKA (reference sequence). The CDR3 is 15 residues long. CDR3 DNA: TGCAGTGCTCTCCGACTAGCGGGAGGCTCCTACGAGCAGTACTTC. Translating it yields CSALRLAGGSYEQYF.

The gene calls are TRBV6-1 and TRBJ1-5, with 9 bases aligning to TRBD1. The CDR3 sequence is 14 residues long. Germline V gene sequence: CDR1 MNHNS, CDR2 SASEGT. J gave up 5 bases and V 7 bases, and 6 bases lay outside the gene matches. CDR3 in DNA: TGTGCCAGCACGGGACAGGGTGGGTATCAGCCCCAGCATTTT. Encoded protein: CASTGQGGYQPQHF.

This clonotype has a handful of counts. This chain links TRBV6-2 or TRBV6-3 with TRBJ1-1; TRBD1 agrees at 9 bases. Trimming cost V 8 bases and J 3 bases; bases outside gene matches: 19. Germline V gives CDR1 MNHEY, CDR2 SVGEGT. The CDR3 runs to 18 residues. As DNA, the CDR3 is TGTGCCAGCGTTTACGCTATAGGCCGGGACAGGGCGGACACTGAAGCTTTCTTT. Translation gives CASVYAIGRDRADTEAFF.

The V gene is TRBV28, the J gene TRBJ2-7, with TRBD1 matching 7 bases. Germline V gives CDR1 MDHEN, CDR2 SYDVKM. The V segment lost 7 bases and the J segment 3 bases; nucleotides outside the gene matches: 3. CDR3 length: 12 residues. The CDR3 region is CASKTGIYEQYF. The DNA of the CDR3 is TGTGCCAGCAAGACAGGGATCTACGAGCAGTACTTC. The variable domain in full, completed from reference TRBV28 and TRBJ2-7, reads DVKVTQSSRYLVKRTGEKVFLECVQDMDHENMFWYRQDPGLGLRLIYFSYDVKMKEKGDIPEGYSVSREKKERFSLILESASTNQTSMYLCASKTGIYEQYFGPGTRLTVT.

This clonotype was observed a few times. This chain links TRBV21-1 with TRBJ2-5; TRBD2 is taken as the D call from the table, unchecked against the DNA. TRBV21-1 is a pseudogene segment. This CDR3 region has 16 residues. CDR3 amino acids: CASIPLSGPVKETQYF. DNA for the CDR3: TGTGCCAGCATCCCATTAAGCGGGCCGGTAAAAGAGACCCAGTACTTC.

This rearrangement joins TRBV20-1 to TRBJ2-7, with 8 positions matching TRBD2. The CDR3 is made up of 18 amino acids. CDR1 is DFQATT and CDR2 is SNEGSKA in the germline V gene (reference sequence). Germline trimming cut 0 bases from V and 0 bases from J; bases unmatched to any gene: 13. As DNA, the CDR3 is TGCAGTGCTAGAGATCAAACCCGGCTAGCGGGCCTCTCCTACGAGCAGTACTTC. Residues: CSARDQTRLAGLSYEQYF.

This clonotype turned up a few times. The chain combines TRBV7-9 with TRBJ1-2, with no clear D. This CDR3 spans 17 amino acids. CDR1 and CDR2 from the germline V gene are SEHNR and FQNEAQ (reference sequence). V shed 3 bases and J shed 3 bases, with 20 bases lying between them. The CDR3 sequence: CASSLSPGRVGDYGYTF. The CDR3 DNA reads TGTGCCAGCAGCTTGTCTCCTGGGAGGGTTGGAGACTATGGCTACACCTTC. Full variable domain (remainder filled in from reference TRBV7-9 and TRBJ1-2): DTGVSQNPRHKITKRGQNVTFRCDPISEHNRLYWYRQTLGQGPEFLTYFQNEAQLEKSRLLSDRFSAERPKGSFSTLEIQRTEQGDSAMYLCASSLSPGRVGDYGYTFGSGTRLTVV.

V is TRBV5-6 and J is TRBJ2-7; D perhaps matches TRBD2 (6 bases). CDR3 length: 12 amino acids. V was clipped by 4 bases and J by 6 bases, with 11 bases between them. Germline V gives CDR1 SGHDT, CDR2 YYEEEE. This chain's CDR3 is CASSHFGGEQYF. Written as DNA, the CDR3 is TGTGCCAGCAGCCACTTCGGGGGCGAGCAGTACTTC. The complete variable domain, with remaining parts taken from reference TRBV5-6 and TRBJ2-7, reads DAGVTQSPTHLIKTRGQQVTLRCSPKSGHDTVSWYQQALGQGPQFIFQYYEEEERQRGNFPDRFSGHQFPNYSSELNVNALLLGDSALYLCASSHFGGEQYFGPGTRLTVT.

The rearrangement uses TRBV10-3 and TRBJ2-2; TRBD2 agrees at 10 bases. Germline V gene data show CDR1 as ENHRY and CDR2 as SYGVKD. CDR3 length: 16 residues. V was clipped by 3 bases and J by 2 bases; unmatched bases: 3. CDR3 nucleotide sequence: TGTGCCATCAGTGACTTAGCGGGAGGCAACACCGGGGAGCTGTTTTTT. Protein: CAISDLAGGNTGELFF.

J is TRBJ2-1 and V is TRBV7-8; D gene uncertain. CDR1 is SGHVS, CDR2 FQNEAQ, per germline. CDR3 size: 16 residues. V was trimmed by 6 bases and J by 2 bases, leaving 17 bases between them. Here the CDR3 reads CASRRAYGLPYNEQFF. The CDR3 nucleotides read TGTGCCAGCAGACGCGCTTACGGTCTCCCCTACAATGAGCAGTTCTTC.

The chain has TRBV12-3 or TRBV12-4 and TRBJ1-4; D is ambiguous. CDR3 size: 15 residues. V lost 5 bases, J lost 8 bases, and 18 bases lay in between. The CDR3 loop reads CASSPWEAPVEKLFF. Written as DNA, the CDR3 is TGTGCCAGCAGTCCATGGGAGGCACCGGTCGAAAAACTGTTTTTT.

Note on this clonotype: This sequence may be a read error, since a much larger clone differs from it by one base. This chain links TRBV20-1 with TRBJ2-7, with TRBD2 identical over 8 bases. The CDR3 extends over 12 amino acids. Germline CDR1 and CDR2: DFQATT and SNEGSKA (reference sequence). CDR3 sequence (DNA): TGCAGGGCCGCGGGGGGCAACTACGAGCAGTACTTC. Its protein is CRAAGGNYEQYF.

CDR3 DNA sequence: TGCGCCAGCAGTCTGACAGTACCTGGCTACGAGCAGTACTTC. Translating it yields CASSLTVPGYEQYF. This sequence joins TRBV5-1 and TRBJ2-7, with a possible D match to TRBD1 (5 bases). This CDR3 has 14 residues. In germline, CDR1 is SGHRS, CDR2 YFSETQ. Trimming removed 5 bases at V and 3 bases at J, with 15 bases between.

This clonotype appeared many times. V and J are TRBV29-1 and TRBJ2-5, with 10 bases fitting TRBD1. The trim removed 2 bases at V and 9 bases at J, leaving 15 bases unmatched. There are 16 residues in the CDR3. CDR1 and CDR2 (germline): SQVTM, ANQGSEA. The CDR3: CSVEWVVGTGETAQYF. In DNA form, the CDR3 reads TGCAGCGTTGAATGGGTAGTCGGGACAGGGGAGACGGCCCAGTACTTC.

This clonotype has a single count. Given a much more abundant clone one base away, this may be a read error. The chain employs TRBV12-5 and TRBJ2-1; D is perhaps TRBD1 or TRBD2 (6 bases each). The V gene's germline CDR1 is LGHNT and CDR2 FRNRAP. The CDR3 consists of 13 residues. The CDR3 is CASALAGGVERFF. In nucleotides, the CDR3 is TGTGCTAGTGCCCTTGCCGGGGGCGTTGAGCGGTTCTTC.

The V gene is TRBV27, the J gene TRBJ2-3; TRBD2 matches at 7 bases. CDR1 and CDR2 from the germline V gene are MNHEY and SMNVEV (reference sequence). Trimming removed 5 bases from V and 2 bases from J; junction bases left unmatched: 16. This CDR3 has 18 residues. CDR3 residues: CASSPWGGTMENTDTQYF. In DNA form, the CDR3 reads TGTGCCAGCAGTCCGTGGGGGGGAACGATGGAAAACACAGATACGCAGTATTTT.

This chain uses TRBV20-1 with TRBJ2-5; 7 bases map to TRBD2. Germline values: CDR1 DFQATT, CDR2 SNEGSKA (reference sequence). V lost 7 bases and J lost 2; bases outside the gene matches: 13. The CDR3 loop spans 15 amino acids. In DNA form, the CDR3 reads TGCAGTGTTCAGCGGGGCAACCCCTATCAAGAGACCCAGTACTTC. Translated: CSVQRGNPYQETQYF.

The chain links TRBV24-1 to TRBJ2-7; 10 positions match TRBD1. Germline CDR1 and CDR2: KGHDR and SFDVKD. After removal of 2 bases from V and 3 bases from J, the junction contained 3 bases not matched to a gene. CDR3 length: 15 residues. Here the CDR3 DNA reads TGTGCCACCAGTGATTCGACAGGGGGCAACTACGAGCAGTACTTC. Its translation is CATSDSTGGNYEQYF.

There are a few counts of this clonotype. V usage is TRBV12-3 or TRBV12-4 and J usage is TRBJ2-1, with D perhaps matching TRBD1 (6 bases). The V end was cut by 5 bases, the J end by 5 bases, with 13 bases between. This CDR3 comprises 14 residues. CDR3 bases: TGTGCCAGCAGTAAAGGGGGTCCCCACAATGAGCAGTTCTTC. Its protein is CASSKGGPHNEQFF.